This T cell receptor beta chain was sequenced in a study of cytomegalovirus exposure and HLA in healthy donors. Study-wide findings and caveats: Later examination showed HLA-associated TCR beta chains had greater clonal expansion than equally common others. DRB1 had the most TCR associations and HLA-C the fewest, a later analysis found, with rates varying by HLA locus.

Worth noting for this clone: The antigen remains undetermined.

PCR used 60 Vbeta primers and 13 Jbeta primers. Measured with immunoSEQ multiplex PCR; TCRdb has only the in-frame clones, and not every one. The table shows 99,000 or so clones, with roughly three quarters occurring only once. CDR1 SGHNT and CDR2 YYREEE come from the germline V gene (reference sequence). The CDR3 runs 14 residues. V was cut by 5 bases and J by 8 bases, with 17 bases left in between. The sequencing sample was made of PBMCs. The chain has TRBV5-4 and TRBJ2-1; the D gene is possibly TRBD1 (6 bases). The sequence was collected from a man aged 25-40 years in good health and CMV-seronegative. The CDR3, as DNA: TGTGCCAGCAGTACCGGGACACCGAGCGATGAGCAGTTCTTC. This translates into CASSTGTPSDEQFF.